Given below is one T cell receptor beta chain in context. This sample was included in a study of blood T cell repertoires in COVID-19. In the original processing: Amplification of reference gene primers was used by the study to estimate nucleated cell counts. The repertoire was sequenced with immunoSEQ multiplex PCR; TCRdb's copy has only in-frame clones and lacks some. V, J and clone size were drawn from that table, and D and trimming were deduced from the DNA. Of about 140,000 clones detected, around 82% appear once; the ten largest clones hold around 4%. Germline V lookup: CDR1 DFQATT, CDR2 SNEGSKA (reference sequence). This CDR3 comprises 14 residues. Trimming pared 3 bases from V and 2 bases from J, leaving 13 bases between.

The chain couples TRBV20-1 to TRBJ1-2; possible D gene TRBD1, 5 bases. The sequenced sample was peripheral blood. The source of this sequence is a woman between 55 and 75 years old with acute or convalescent COVID-19. CDR3 DNA sequence: TGCAGTGCTAGTCCGGCCAGGGCAAACTATGGCTACACCTTC. Amino acids: CSASPARANYGYTF.